These 7 T cell receptor beta chains originate from one sample sequenced in a study of T cells in Graves' hyperthyroidism and ophthalmopathy. From RNA transcripts, TCR beta CDR3 regions were amplified. The primer set for the first-round RT-PCR of the TCR CDR3 was HTBI. TCRdb recomputed calls from the multiplex PCR reads with MiXCR, one row per CDR3 protein. The table lists approximately 640,000 distinct CDR3 sequences, nearly 45% of them singletons. The sample taken for sequencing was peripheral blood or thyroid tissue (not recorded which). Source of these receptors: an adult man with Graves' disease, either hyperthyroidism or ophthalmopathy (not recorded which).

This clonotype was recorded a few times. CDR3 in amino acids: CASTSTGGSLARDQYF. The CDR3 DNA reads TGTGCCAGCACCTCCACAGGGGGATCCCTCGCAAGGGACCAGTACTTC. V is TRBV6-1 and J is TRBJ2-5; 8 bases map to TRBD1. Trimming at V came to 7 bases and at J to 10 bases, leaving 20 bases not matched to a gene. Germline V gene lookup returns CDR1 MNHNS and CDR2 SASEGT. This CDR3 contains 16 residues.

At least ten counts were recorded for this clonotype. The junction departs from germline at one end; a sequencing error may be responsible. The chain is built from TRBV5-1 and TRBJ1-5; D is unclear. In germline, CDR1 is SGHRS, CDR2 YFSETQ. The CDR3 runs to 14 residues. CDR3 bases: TGTGCCAGCAGCCCAGACTCCGGCAATCAGCCCCAGCATTTT. It is translated as CASSPDSGNQPQHF.

The chain employs TRBV5-6 and TRBJ1-2, with TRBD1 as a possible D gene (5 bases). Germline V gene lookup returns CDR1 SGHDT and CDR2 YYEEEE. V lost 4 bases and J 10 bases, leaving 14 bases between the germline ends. The CDR3 is 12 residues long. The CDR3: CASSRDGPLYTF. The CDR3 bases are TGTGCCAGCAGCCGGGACGGCCCTCTCTACACCTTC.

This chain links TRBV2 with TRBJ1-1; D is unclear. The CDR3 is made up of 18 amino acids. V was shortened by 5 bases and J by 7 bases, with 29 bases between the two germline ends. Germline CDR1 and CDR2: SNHLY and FYNNEI. DNA of the CDR3: TGTGCCAGCAGTCAAAAGGGTCGTCGTTCCGGGTTAAAGGGTGAAGCTTTCTTT. It encodes CASSQKGRRSGLKGEAFF.

In this sample, this clonotype turned up many times. The chain carries TRBV29-1 and TRBJ1-1, with 8 positions matching TRBD1. The CDR3 covers 15 residues. V shed 7 bases and J 2 bases; nucleotides not matched to a gene: 12. Germline CDR1 SQVTM, CDR2 ANQGSEA. CDR3 nucleotide sequence: TGCAGCGCCGACCTACAGGGGGATTTCAACACTGAAGCTTTCTTT. Protein sequence: CSADLQGDFNTEAFF.

The CDR3 spells CASSQRTNSYNSPLHF. The CDR3 bases are TGTGCCAGCAGCCAACGCACTAACTCCTATAATTCACCCCTCCACTTT. This chain uses TRBV9 with TRBJ1-6, with D unresolved. Trimming took off 4 bases at V and 0 bases at J, with 11 bases between the two ends. This CDR3 region has 16 residues. The V gene's germline CDR1 is SGDLS and CDR2 YYNGEE. The whole variable domain, filled in from reference TRBV9 and TRBJ1-6, reads DSGVTQTPKHLITATGQRVTLRCSPRSGDLSVYWYQQSLDQGLQFLIQYYNGEERAKGNILERFSAQQFPDLHSELNLSSLELGDSALYFCASSQRTNSYNSPLHFGNGTRLTVT.

There are many counts of this clonotype. The chain's CDR3 is CASRGHRLEETQYF. CDR3 in DNA: TGCGCCAGCAGGGGACACCGACTTGAGGAGACCCAGTACTTC. The J gene is TRBJ2-5, the V gene TRBV10-2; tentative D call: TRBD1 (6 bases). Trimming stripped 6 bases from V and 5 bases from J, with 16 bases between. Germline values: CDR1 WSHSY, CDR2 SAAADI. CDR3 length: 14 residues.